The next 29 T cell receptor beta chains were all read from a single sample in a study of T cell responses to AZD1222 COVID-19 vaccine. Profiling relied on immunoSEQ multiplex PCR, and the TCRdb table lists in-frame clones only, not all of them. Found here are about 85,000 clones, roughly nine tenths of them singletons; the top ten hold approximately 7%. The sample here was peripheral blood, taken on day 0 of AZD1222 vaccination. The receptors were sampled from an adult in good health.

The chain joins TRBV6-5 to TRBJ1-6; a possible D gene is TRBD1 (5 bases). From germline, CDR1 is MNHEY and CDR2 SVGAGI. This CDR3 has 13 residues. V was clipped by 6 bases and J by 10 bases, with 13 bases between them. The CDR3 bases are TGTGCCAGCAGGGGGCGATTGGAATCACCCCTCCACTTT. It encodes CASRGRLESPLHF.

This clone was detected only once. V is TRBV19 and J is TRBJ2-3, with 9 positions matching TRBD2. Germline values: CDR1 LNHDA, CDR2 SQIVND (reference sequence). The CDR3 is 15 residues long. V gave up 6 bases and J gave up 6 bases; unmatched junction bases: 10. The CDR3 nucleotides are TGTGCCAGTAGCGAGACTAGCGGCGCCCGGGATACGCAGTATTTT. Amino acid sequence: CASSETSGARDTQYF.

This clone appeared once. The chain uses TRBV19 and TRBJ1-5, with D possibly matching TRBD1 (6 bases). The germline gives CDR1 LNHDA, CDR2 SQIVND (reference sequence). The CDR3 extends over 12 amino acids. V was trimmed by 9 bases and J by 3 bases, leaving 9 bases between them. CDR3 sequence: CARGADNQPQHF. The CDR3 DNA follows: TGTGCCAGGGGGGCAGACAATCAGCCCCAGCATTTT.

The rearrangement links TRBV7-8 to TRBJ2-2; D tentatively reads TRBD1 or TRBD2 (5 bases each). Germline CDR1 reads SGHVS; CDR2 reads FQNEAQ. V dropped 2 bases and J dropped 7 bases, with 23 bases sitting between them. CDR3 length: 18 amino acids. The CDR3 nucleotides are TGTGCCAGCAGCTTAAGAGGCCGGGGCCAGGGTGAATTCGGGGAGCTGTTTTTT. This sequence encodes CASSLRGRGQGEFGELFF.

The CDR3 nucleotides are TGTGCCACCTTGACAGGGCACAACCGGTATGGCTACACCTTC. Its protein product is CATLTGHNRYGYTF. The V and J genes are TRBV28 and TRBJ1-2; the match to TRBD1 covers 7 bases. Germline values: CDR1 MDHEN, CDR2 SYDVKM. V lost 10 bases, J lost 5 bases, and 13 bases stayed unmatched. CDR3 length: 14 amino acids.

The chain uses TRBV28 and TRBJ2-7, with 8 bases that match TRBD1. Germline values: CDR1 MDHEN, CDR2 SYDVKM. Unmatched junction bases numbered 5, after V lost 8 bases and J lost 2 bases. The CDR3 extends over 13 amino acids. The CDR3, as DNA: TGTGCCAGCCGGACAGGGTTTGCCTACGAGCAGTACTTC. This codes for CASRTGFAYEQYF.

This chain links TRBV6-4 with TRBJ2-2, with TRBD2 matching over 9 bases. The CDR3 loop spans 15 amino acids. V shed 6 bases, J shed 4 bases, and the junction held 6 bases outside the gene matches. CDR1 MRHNA and CDR2 SNTAGT come from the germline V gene. CDR3 nucleotides: TGTGCCAGCAGCCCGGGACTAGCCCTCACCGGGGAGCTGTTTTTT. It codes for CASSPGLALTGELFF.

This clone was observed a few times. The V gene is TRBV10-1, the J gene TRBJ1-2, with no clear D. Between the trimmed V and J ends, which lost 10 bases and 4 bases, there was a span of 13 bases. Germline CDR1 and CDR2: WNHNN and SYGVQD (reference sequence). The CDR3 has 12 amino acids. The CDR3 sequence: CATHGRFYGYTF. The DNA of the CDR3 is TGCGCCACCCACGGGCGGTTCTATGGCTACACCTTC.

The chain carries TRBV5-1 and TRBJ2-3; D is uncertain. The CDR3 runs 15 residues. Trimming took 0 bases from V and 0 from J, leaving 8 bases between them. Germline V CDR1 and CDR2: SGHRS, YFSETQ. The DNA for the CDR3 is TGCGCCAGCAGCTTGGATCCCGCTAGCACAGATACGCAGTATTTT. Its protein product is CASSLDPASTDTQYF. Variable domain in full (rest from reference TRBV5-1 and TRBJ2-3): KAGVTQTPRYLIKTRGQQVTLSCSPISGHRSVSWYQQTPGQGLQFLFEYFSETQRNKGNFPGRFSGRQFSNSRSEMNVSTLELGDSALYLCASSLDPASTDTQYFGPGTRLTVL.

Only one count was recorded for this clone. The chain recombines TRBV11-2 with TRBJ2-7; TRBD2 might be the D (5 bases). CDR1 and CDR2 (germline): SGHAT, FQNNGV. The ends were cut back, 5 bases at V and 0 bases at J, with 11 bases in the middle. This CDR3 contains 14 residues. The CDR3 region is CASSPDSNSYEQYF. CDR3 sequence (DNA): TGTGCCAGCAGCCCGGACTCCAACTCCTACGAGCAGTACTTC. The full variable domain, with the rest looked up from reference TRBV11-2 and TRBJ2-7, is EAGVAQSPRYKIIEKRQSVAFWCNPISGHATLYWYQQILGQGPKLLIQFQNNGVVDDSQLPKDRFSAERLKGVDSTLKIQPAKLEDSAVYLCASSPDSNSYEQYFGPGTRLTVT.

The genes are TRBV9 and TRBJ2-5; D tentatively reads TRBD1 or TRBD2 (5 bases each). The CDR3 sequence is 16 residues long. Between the trimmed V and J ends, which lost 0 bases and 4 bases, there was a span of 16 bases. Germline V lookup: CDR1 SGDLS, CDR2 YYNGEE. The CDR3 DNA sequence: TGTGCCAGCAGCGTAGCCCTCGGGACCCTAGGAGAGACCCAGTACTTC. This sequence encodes CASSVALGTLGETQYF.

The rearrangement joins TRBV18 to TRBJ1-3, with 7 nucleotides matching TRBD1. Germline CDR1 reads KGHSH; CDR2 reads LQKENI. Trimming at V came to 5 bases and at J to 2 bases, leaving 21 bases not matched to a gene. This CDR3 has 20 residues. The CDR3 loop reads CASSMDRQRQTFSAGNTIYF. The DNA of the CDR3 is TGTGCCAGCTCAATGGACAGGCAGAGACAGACGTTTTCTGCTGGAAACACCATATATTTT.

The V gene is TRBV9, the J gene TRBJ1-1; tentative D call: TRBD1 (6 bases). V shed 0 bases and J shed 5 bases, with 17 bases lying between them. CDR1 SGDLS and CDR2 YYNGEE come from the germline V gene. The CDR3 runs 16 residues. CDR3 protein: CASSVGGGETSTEAFF. The CDR3 DNA reads TGTGCCAGCAGCGTAGGAGGGGGTGAAACCAGTACTGAAGCTTTCTTT. The full variable domain, rest sourced from reference TRBV9 and TRBJ1-1, is DSGVTQTPKHLITATGQRVTLRCSPRSGDLSVYWYQQSLDQGLQFLIQYYNGEERAKGNILERFSAQQFPDLHSELNLSSLELGDSALYFCASSVGGGETSTEAFFGQGTRLTVV.

This sequence joins TRBV6-5 and TRBJ2-1, with D perhaps assigned TRBD1 or TRBD2 (5 bases each). Trimming pared 6 bases from V and 9 bases from J, leaving 18 bases between. The CDR3 is 14 residues long. Germline V gives CDR1 MNHEY, CDR2 SVGAGI. As DNA, the CDR3 is TGTGCCAGCAGACCGGGACCGCCCCCCAGTGAGCAGTTCTTC. Amino acid sequence: CASRPGPPPSEQFF.

Only a few counts were recorded for this clone. The chain joins TRBV2 to TRBJ1-5; D is undetermined. This CDR3 comprises 15 residues. Trimming removed 3 bases from V and 0 bases from J, with 9 bases in between. Germline CDR1 reads SNHLY; CDR2 reads FYNNEI. This CDR3 reads CASSDQGDSNQPQHF. CDR3 coding DNA: TGTGCCAGCAGTGATCAAGGAGATAGCAATCAGCCCCAGCATTTT. Full variable domain (missing parts from reference TRBV2 and TRBJ1-5): EPEVTQTPSHQVTQMGQEVILRCVPISNHLYFYWYRQILGQKVEFLVSFYNNEISEKSEIFDDQFSVERPDGSNFTLKIRSTKLEDSAMYFCASSDQGDSNQPQHFGDGTRLSIL.

The gene calls are TRBV7-8 and TRBJ1-6; 8 bases line up with TRBD1. The CDR3 is 17 amino acids. Germline CDR1 is SGHVS and CDR2 is FQNEAQ. V dropped 1 base and J dropped 0; count of bases not matched to a gene: 2. CDR3 in DNA: TGTGCCAGCAGCTTAGGGACAGGGAGCTCCTATAATTCACCCCTCCACTTT. Translating gives CASSLGTGSSYNSPLHF.

This clone has more than one count but fewer than ten. The CDR3 spells CAISEESGRRTFF. DNA for the CDR3: TGTGCCATCAGTGAAGAGTCAGGGAGGAGAACTTTCTTT. The chain carries TRBV10-3 and TRBJ1-1; the D gene is possibly TRBD1 (5 bases). The length of the CDR3 is 13 residues. Germline V gives CDR1 ENHRY, CDR2 SYGVKD. Between the trimmed V and J ends, which lost 3 bases and 12 bases, there was a span of 17 bases.

V usage is TRBV5-8 and J usage is TRBJ1-5, with TRBD1 matching over 8 bases. Per the germline V gene, CDR1 is SGHTS and CDR2 is YDEGEE. This CDR3 has 14 amino acids. V lost 4 bases, J lost 6 bases, and 6 bases stayed unmatched. The CDR3 spells CASSPGQASQPQHF. As DNA, the CDR3 is TGTGCCAGCAGCCCGGGACAGGCGAGTCAGCCCCAGCATTTT.

J is TRBJ1-5 and V is TRBV6-6; possible D gene TRBD1, 5 bases. The V gene lost 2 bases and the J gene lost 4 bases, with 12 bases spanning the gap. Germline V gene sequence: CDR1 MNHNY, CDR2 SVGAGI (reference sequence). This CDR3 contains 15 residues. CDR3 sequence reads: CASSYDSGANQPQHF. The CDR3 coding sequence is TGTGCCAGCAGTTACGATTCCGGGGCGAATCAGCCCCAGCATTTT.

This sequence joins TRBV6-2 or TRBV6-3 and TRBJ1-2, with TRBD1 matching 8 bases. Germline V gives CDR1 MNHEY, CDR2 SVGEGT. There are 15 residues in the CDR3. With V trimmed by 2 bases and J by 4 bases, 6 bases remained unmatched. The CDR3 sequence: CASSYGQGLTYGYTF. DNA for the CDR3: TGTGCCAGCAGTTACGGACAGGGATTAACCTATGGCTACACCTTC.

This clone has only a few counts. An end of the junction does not agree with germline; a read error may underlie this. The genes are TRBV25-1 and TRBJ1-5, with TRBD1 identical over 7 bases. Germline CDR1 reads MGHDK; CDR2 reads SYGVNS. The CDR3 covers 14 residues. The CDR3 region is CASRETGNNQPQHF. In DNA, the CDR3 is TGTGCCAGCCGTGAGACAGGGAACAATCAGCCCCAGCATTTT. Filled out from reference TRBV25-1 and TRBJ1-5, the complete variable domain reads EADIYQTPRYLVIGTGKKITLECSQTMGHDKMYWYQQDPGMELHLIHYSYGVNSTEKGDLSSESTVSRIRTEHFPLTLESARPSHTSQYLCASRETGNNQPQHFGDGTRLSIL.

CDR3 loop: CASSLSGSNTEAFF. The CDR3 nucleotides read TGTGCCAGCAGCCTATCAGGGTCGAACACTGAAGCTTTCTTT. The rearrangement joins TRBV14 to TRBJ1-1; the D gene is possibly TRBD1 (5 bases). The CDR3 length is 14 residues. The V end lost 4 bases, the J end lost 1 base, and 10 bases lay between the germline ends. Germline assignment: CDR1 SGHDN and CDR2 FVKESK.

V and J are TRBV29-1 and TRBJ2-5; maybe TRBD1 (5 bases). The CDR3 is made up of 12 amino acids. Germline V CDR1 and CDR2: SQVTM, ANQGSEA. Trimming removed 4 bases from V and 1 base from J, with 7 bases in between. In DNA form, the CDR3 reads TGCAGCGTTGGACAGATCCAAGAGACCCAGTACTTC. Translating it yields CSVGQIQETQYF.

This chain links TRBV27 with TRBJ2-7; D gene ambiguous. This CDR3 has 11 amino acids. Trimming pared 4 bases from V and 4 bases from J, leaving 5 bases between. Germline-derived CDR1 and CDR2 are MNHEY and SMNVEV (reference sequence). CDR3 nucleotide sequence: TGTGCCAGCAGTTACGCATACGAGCAGTACTTC. It is translated as CASSYAYEQYF.

J is TRBJ2-1 and V is TRBV10-2; 12 positions match TRBD2. There are 15 residues in the CDR3. V dropped 1 base and J dropped 14; count of bases not matched to a gene: 9. The germline CDR1 and CDR2 sequences are WSHSY and SAAADI. CDR3: CASSELASGRAREFF. CDR3 sequence (DNA): TGCGCCAGCAGTGAGTTGGCTAGCGGGAGGGCCAGGGAGTTCTTC.

The gene calls are TRBV27 and TRBJ1-1; possibly TRBD1 for D (5 bases). The germline V and J ends were trimmed by 5 bases and 2 bases, with 12 bases remaining between them. CDR1 and CDR2 from the germline V gene are MNHEY and SMNVEV (reference sequence). The CDR3 is made up of 14 amino acids. In DNA form, the CDR3 reads TGTGCCAGCAGTGCCTGGGGGAGAAACACTGAAGCTTTCTTT. Encoded protein: CASSAWGRNTEAFF.

In nucleotides, the CDR3 is TGTGCCAGCAGTGAAGGGGGGTATGGCTACACCTTC. This codes for CASSEGGYGYTF. The rearrangement joins TRBV25-1 to TRBJ1-2, with D possibly matching TRBD1 (5 bases). The CDR3 is 12 residues long. The V gene's germline CDR1 is MGHDK and CDR2 SYGVNS. The V and J ends lost 2 bases and 5 bases respectively, with 6 bases between them.

Concerning this clone: At one boundary the junction diverges from the germline segment, which might be a read error. This sequence joins TRBV7-9 and TRBJ1-1, with 8 bases matching TRBD1. This CDR3 contains 13 residues. Germline-derived CDR1 and CDR2 are SEHNR and FQNEAQ (reference sequence). CDR3 nucleotides: TGCGCCAGCAGTTTCGACAGGGGCACTGAAGCTTTCTTT. Translating it yields CASSFDRGTEAFF.

V is TRBV19 and J is TRBJ2-7; TRBD2 agrees at 11 bases. In germline, CDR1 is LNHDA, CDR2 SQIVND (reference sequence). Unmatched junction bases numbered 22, after V lost 4 bases and J lost 5 bases. This CDR3 is 20 amino acids long. CDR3 sequence reads: CASSTYPRQGAGLAADEQYF. The CDR3 DNA reads TGTGCCAGTAGTACCTACCCGAGACAGGGAGCGGGACTAGCGGCCGACGAGCAGTACTTC.